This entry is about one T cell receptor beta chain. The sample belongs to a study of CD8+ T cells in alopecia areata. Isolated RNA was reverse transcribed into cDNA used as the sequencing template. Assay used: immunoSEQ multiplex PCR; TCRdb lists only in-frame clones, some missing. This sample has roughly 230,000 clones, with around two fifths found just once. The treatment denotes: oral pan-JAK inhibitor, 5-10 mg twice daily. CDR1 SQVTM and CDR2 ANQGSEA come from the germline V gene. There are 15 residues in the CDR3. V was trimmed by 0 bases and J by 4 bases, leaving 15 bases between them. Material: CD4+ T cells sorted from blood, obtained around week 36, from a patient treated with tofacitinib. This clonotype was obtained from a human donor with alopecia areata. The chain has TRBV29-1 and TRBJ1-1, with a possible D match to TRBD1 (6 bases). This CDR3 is CSVEDPRVQGTEAFF. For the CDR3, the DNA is TGCAGCGTTGAAGATCCCAGGGTACAGGGCACTGAAGCTTTCTTT.